Below are 22 T cell receptor beta chains sequenced from a single sample in a study of blood T cells in healthy people across ages. A second PCR, run for roughly 6 to 11 cycles, used a sample-barcoded 5' primer plus a J-beta primer mix. Each CDR3 protein is one row after TCRdb ran MiXCR on the 5' RACE reads. The sample carries approximately 960,000 distinct CDR3 sequences, just under 30% recorded once. These data were likewise used in another study, on T cells of mothers and their children.

The material sequenced was blood. These TCRs come from a woman between 35 and 50 years old in good health.

The V gene is TRBV2, the J gene TRBJ1-1; D remains unclear. Germline CDR1 is SNHLY and CDR2 is FYNNEI. The CDR3 covers 11 residues. Trimming cost V 7 bases and J 3 bases, with 6 bases left between them. CDR3 in DNA: TGTGCCAGCACCCGAGACACTGAAGCTTTCTTT. This codes for CASTRDTEAFF.

This clonotype was observed a handful of times. The chain combines TRBV5-1 with TRBJ2-5; D is unresolved. Trimming removed 2 bases at V and 2 bases at J, with 10 bases between. From germline, CDR1 is SGHRS and CDR2 YFSETQ. This CDR3 comprises 14 residues. The CDR3 sequence is CASSFSQPQETQYF. The DNA for the CDR3 is TGCGCCAGCAGCTTCTCCCAGCCACAAGAGACCCAGTACTTC.

This clonotype was seen many times. The V and J genes are TRBV5-5 and TRBJ2-7; 9 positions match TRBD1. Looked up from germline, CDR1 is SGHKS and CDR2 is YYEKEE (reference sequence). The CDR3 has 15 residues. V trimming: 4 bases; J trimming: 0 bases; junction bases outside the gene matches: 5. The CDR3 is CASSTRDRASYEQYF. CDR3 coding DNA: TGTGCCAGCAGCACACGGGACAGGGCCTCCTACGAGCAGTACTTC.

This clonotype was detected only once. This sequence may be a read error, since a much larger clone differs from it by one base. The rearrangement uses TRBV7-2 and TRBJ2-4; 7 nucleotides align to TRBD1. The J call is doubtful: the DNA matches TRBJ2-7 better. Germline V gene data show CDR1 as SGHTA and CDR2 as FQGNSA. This CDR3 is built from 14 residues. This CDR3 reads CACSLRGRPGEQYF. Here the CDR3 DNA reads TGTGCCTGCAGCCTAAGGGGGCGCCCCGGCGAGCAGTACTTC.

The rearrangement links TRBV28 to TRBJ1-4; D may be TRBD1 (5 bases). V shed 5 bases and J shed 3 bases, with 16 bases lying between them. Germline assignment: CDR1 MDHEN and CDR2 SYDVKM. The CDR3 contains 16 residues. The CDR3 reads CASSQDVGRANEKLFF. CDR3 DNA sequence: TGTGCCAGCAGTCAGGACGTGGGACGGGCTAATGAAAAACTGTTTTTT.

This chain joins TRBV24-1 and TRBJ1-2; TRBD1 aligns across 8 bases. Germline V CDR1 and CDR2: KGHDR, SFDVKD. V lost 10 bases and J lost 1; bases outside the gene matches: 7. The CDR3 contains 14 residues. The CDR3 bases are TGTGCCACGGTCCGGACAGGGAGTAACTATGGCTACACCTTC. The encoded protein is CATVRTGSNYGYTF.

The sample holds a few counts of this clonotype. The chain uses TRBV5-1 and TRBJ2-1; TRBD1 aligns across 9 bases. Trimming removed 0 bases from V and 6 bases from J; junction bases left unmatched: 16. The CDR3 length is 19 residues. In germline, CDR1 is SGHRS, CDR2 YFSETQ. CDR3 coding DNA: TGCGCCAGCAGCTTGGCTTTGGCCTTAACAAGGACAGGGGCCAATGAGCAGTTCTTC. This codes for CASSLALALTRTGANEQFF. Variable domain in full (rest from reference TRBV5-1 and TRBJ2-1): KAGVTQTPRYLIKTRGQQVTLSCSPISGHRSVSWYQQTPGQGLQFLFEYFSETQRNKGNFPGRFSGRQFSNSRSEMNVSTLELGDSALYLCASSLALALTRTGANEQFFGPGTRLTVL.

The chain has TRBV29-1 and TRBJ2-1, with D maybe TRBD1 (5 bases). The length of the CDR3 is 14 residues. V lost 7 bases and J lost 0, with 13 bases in between. CDR1 is SQVTM and CDR2 is ANQGSEA in the germline V gene. This CDR3 is CSAKTGDSYNEQFF. CDR3 DNA: TGCAGCGCGAAAACAGGTGACTCCTACAATGAGCAGTTCTTC.

This clonotype turned up a few times. It may be a read error: a sequence one base away is much more abundant. V usage is TRBV7-3 and J usage is TRBJ1-1; the D gene is possibly TRBD1 (5 bases). V was cut by 5 bases and J by 1 base, with 8 bases left in between. This CDR3 comprises 13 residues. Per germline, CDR1 SGHTA and CDR2 FQGTGA. In DNA, the CDR3 is TGTGCCAGCAGCCACGGGACGAACACTGAAGCTTTCTTT. Amino acids: CASSHGTNTEAFF.

V and J are TRBV7-2 and TRBJ1-5; TRBD1 matches at 8 bases. The CDR3 consists of 16 residues. CDR1 and CDR2 (germline): SGHTA, FQGNSA. V shed 1 base and J 6 bases; nucleotides not matched to a gene: 8. The CDR3 bases are TGTGCCAGCAGCTTAGAAACAGGGGGACTCACTCAGCCCCAGCATTTT. Protein sequence: CASSLETGGLTQPQHF.

Many counts were recorded for this clonotype. The chain uses TRBV2 and TRBJ2-1; D unresolved. This CDR3 comprises 11 residues. Per germline, CDR1 SNHLY and CDR2 FYNNEI. V lost 2 bases to trimming and J lost 9 bases, with 5 bases between them. In DNA form, the CDR3 reads TGTGCCAGCAGTGAACTAGTTGAGCAGTTCTTC. It is translated as CASSELVEQFF.

This clonotype was counted many times. The CDR3 is CASSLAGTSGYNEQFF. CDR3 nucleotides: TGCGCCAGCAGCTTGGCCGGAACTAGCGGGTACAATGAGCAGTTCTTC. V and J are TRBV5-1 and TRBJ2-1; TRBD2 matches 9 bases. V lost 0 bases to trimming and J lost 4 bases; unmatched junction nucleotides: 5. This CDR3 contains 16 residues. Germline loops: CDR1 SGHRS, CDR2 YFSETQ.

To note about this clonotype: A read error may produce the germline difference seen at one junction end. The chain joins TRBV10-3 to TRBJ2-7, with D possibly matching TRBD1 (5 bases). The germline gives CDR1 ENHRY, CDR2 SYGVKD. The CDR3 sequence is 14 residues long. CDR3 in amino acids: CAISDVDRAYGQYF. Here the CDR3 DNA reads TGTGCCATCAGTGATGTAGACAGAGCCTACGGGCAGTACTTC.

Concerning this clonotype: A read error is possible here, since a much larger clone lies one base away. The chain joins TRBV20-1 to TRBJ1-4, with TRBD1 as a possible D gene (5 bases). Germline lookup yields CDR1 DFQATT and CDR2 SNEGSKA (reference sequence). Trimming took 5 bases from V and 7 from J, leaving 11 bases between them. The CDR3 is made up of 12 amino acids. This CDR3 reads CSAGRGGEKLFF. DNA of the CDR3: TGCAGTGCTGGGCGGGGGGGTGAAAAACTGTTTTTT.

This clonotype has a single count. An end of the junction differs from the germline gene, which may be a read error. V is TRBV28 and J is TRBJ1-2; D gene ambiguous. The CDR3 length is 11 residues. Germline V gene lookup returns CDR1 MDHEN and CDR2 SYDVKM. The CDR3 DNA is TGCGCCAGCAGCAACCCTTATGGCTACACCTTC. Translated, it gives CASSNPYGYTF.

V usage is TRBV5-1 and J usage is TRBJ1-6, with 8 bases lining up with TRBD1. Unmatched junction bases numbered 3, after V lost 5 bases and J lost 5 bases. Germline V gene data show CDR1 as SGHRS and CDR2 as YFSETQ. The CDR3 sequence is 14 residues long. The CDR3 DNA reads as TGCGCCAGCAGGTCGGACAGGGATAATTCACCCCTCCACTTT. This translates into CASRSDRDNSPLHF. The full variable domain, its missing parts supplied by reference TRBV5-1 and TRBJ1-6, is KAGVTQTPRYLIKTRGQQVTLSCSPISGHRSVSWYQQTPGQGLQFLFEYFSETQRNKGNFPGRFSGRQFSNSRSEMNVSTLELGDSALYLCASRSDRDNSPLHFGNGTRLTVT.

The table lists this clonotype with many counts. This chain links TRBV20-1 with TRBJ1-5; 7 positions match TRBD1. With 7 bases clipped from V and 0 bases from J, the junction kept 9 bases outside the gene matches. This CDR3 is 15 amino acids long. Germline V gene data show CDR1 as DFQATT and CDR2 as SNEGSKA (reference sequence). The CDR3 sequence is CSVTIGTDSNQPQHF. The CDR3 nucleotides are TGCAGTGTTACGATTGGGACAGATAGCAATCAGCCCCAGCATTTT.

The V gene is TRBV20-1, the J gene TRBJ2-1; 9 bases are a match to TRBD2. In germline, CDR1 is DFQATT, CDR2 SNEGSKA (reference sequence). Trimming removed 5 bases from V and 7 bases from J; junction bases left unmatched: 15. The CDR3 spans 16 residues. Here the CDR3 DNA reads TGCAGTGCTCCCCCCATGGGGATAGCGGGGGAAAATGAGCAGTTCTTC. It is translated as CSAPPMGIAGENEQFF.

The gene calls are TRBV12-3 or TRBV12-4 and TRBJ1-6; a weak D match, TRBD1 (6 bases). The CDR3 is 13 amino acids. The V and J ends lost 4 bases and 9 bases respectively, with 10 bases between them. The CDR3 DNA follows: TGTGCCAGCAGTTCCCAGGGGTTTTCACCCCTCCACTTT. This encodes CASSSQGFSPLHF.

There are many counts of this clonotype. This chain links TRBV11-3 with TRBJ2-7, with 7 bases lining up with TRBD1. The germline CDR1 and CDR2 sequences are SGHNT and YENEEA. With V trimmed by 3 bases and J by 7 bases, 6 bases remained unmatched. The length of the CDR3 is 13 residues. CDR3 DNA: TGTGCCAGCAGCTTGACGGGACAGAGAGAGCAGTACTTC. It yields the protein CASSLTGQREQYF.

This clonotype was recorded a few times. The genes are TRBV4-1 and TRBJ2-1; 11 positions agree with TRBD2. This CDR3 has 16 amino acids. CDR1 MGHRA and CDR2 YSYEKL come from the germline V gene. The J segment lost 4 bases and the V segment lost 3 bases, leaving 5 bases of the junction unmatched. CDR3 DNA sequence: TGCGCCAGCAGCCACAGACTAGCGGGGTCATACAATGAGCAGTTCTTC. The encoded protein is CASSHRLAGSYNEQFF.

In its sample, this clonotype was seen a few times. The genes are TRBV28 and TRBJ2-7, with D possibly matching TRBD1 (6 bases). The CDR3 has 15 amino acids. The germline V gene encodes CDR1 MDHEN and CDR2 SYDVKM. V lost 4 bases and J lost 3, with 16 bases in between. CDR3 sequence reads: CASSCPSRGIYEQYF. The CDR3 DNA reads TGTGCCAGCAGTTGTCCCTCTAGGGGGATCTACGAGCAGTACTTC.